This TCR beta chain originates from a study of T cell changes during pregnancy in multiple sclerosis. Libraries were prepared by immunoSEQ multiplex PCR; TCRdb keeps only in-frame clonotypes and omits some of them. The table has approximately 100,000 clones, roughly 92% seen once; the top ten hold less than 2%. In its sample, this clone was seen once. Germline loops: CDR1 SGHNT, CDR2 YYREEE (reference sequence). Trimming took off 0 bases at V and 4 bases at J, with 12 bases between the two ends. The CDR3 runs to 15 residues. V and J are TRBV5-4 and TRBJ2-3; TRBD2 might be the D (5 bases). The TCR comes from a female donor with multiple sclerosis, enrolled in a pregnancy study. The sample consisted of peripheral blood, taken after pregnancy. CDR3 sequence reads: CASSLGGTGADTQYF. CDR3 DNA sequence: TGTGCCAGCAGCTTGGGCGGTACCGGGGCAGATACGCAGTATTTT.